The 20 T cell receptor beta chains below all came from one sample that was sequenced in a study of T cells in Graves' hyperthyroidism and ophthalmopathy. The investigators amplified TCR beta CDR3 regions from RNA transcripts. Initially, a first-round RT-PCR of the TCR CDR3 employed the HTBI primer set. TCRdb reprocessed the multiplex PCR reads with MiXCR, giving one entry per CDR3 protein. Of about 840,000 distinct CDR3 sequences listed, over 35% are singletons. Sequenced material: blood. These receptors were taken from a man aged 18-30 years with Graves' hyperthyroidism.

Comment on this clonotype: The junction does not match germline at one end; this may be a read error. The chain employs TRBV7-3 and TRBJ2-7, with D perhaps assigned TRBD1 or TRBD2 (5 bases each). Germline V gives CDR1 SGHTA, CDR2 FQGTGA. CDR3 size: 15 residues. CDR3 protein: CASSLDLEGPYEQYF. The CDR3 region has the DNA TGCGCCAGCAGCTTGGATCTTGAGGGGCCCTACGAGCAGTACTTC. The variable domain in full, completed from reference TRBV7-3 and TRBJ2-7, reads GAGVSQTPSNKVTEKGKYVELRCDPISGHTALYWYRQSLGQGPEFLIYFQGTGAADDSGLPNDRFFAVRPEGSVSTLKIQRTERGDSAVYLCASSLDLEGPYEQYFGPGTRLTVT.

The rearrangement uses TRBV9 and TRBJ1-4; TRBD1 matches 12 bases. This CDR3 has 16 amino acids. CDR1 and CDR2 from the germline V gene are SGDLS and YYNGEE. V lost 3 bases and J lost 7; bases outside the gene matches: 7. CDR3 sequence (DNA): TGTGCCAGCAGCGCCCGAGGGACAGGGGGCACTGAAAAACTGTTTTTT. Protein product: CASSARGTGGTEKLFF.

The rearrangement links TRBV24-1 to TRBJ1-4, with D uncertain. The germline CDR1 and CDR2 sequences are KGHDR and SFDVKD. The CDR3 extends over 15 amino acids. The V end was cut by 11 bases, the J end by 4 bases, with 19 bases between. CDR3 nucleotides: TGTGCCAGCATTAGGACCGAATCCCATAATGAAAAACTGTTTTTT. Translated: CASIRTESHNEKLFF.

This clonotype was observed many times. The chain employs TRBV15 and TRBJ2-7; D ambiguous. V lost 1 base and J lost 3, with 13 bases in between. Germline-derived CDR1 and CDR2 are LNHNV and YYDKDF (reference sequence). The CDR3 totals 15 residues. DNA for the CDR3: TGTGCCACCAGCAGAGGTGGTGTGTCGAACTACGAGCAGTACTTC. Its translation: CATSRGGVSNYEQYF.

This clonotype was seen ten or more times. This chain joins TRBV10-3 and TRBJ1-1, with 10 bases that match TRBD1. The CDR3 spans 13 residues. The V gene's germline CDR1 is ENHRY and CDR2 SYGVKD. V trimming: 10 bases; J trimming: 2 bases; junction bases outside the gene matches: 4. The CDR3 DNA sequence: TGTGCCACCGGGGACAGGGGCAACACTGAAGCTTTCTTT. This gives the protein CATGDRGNTEAFF.

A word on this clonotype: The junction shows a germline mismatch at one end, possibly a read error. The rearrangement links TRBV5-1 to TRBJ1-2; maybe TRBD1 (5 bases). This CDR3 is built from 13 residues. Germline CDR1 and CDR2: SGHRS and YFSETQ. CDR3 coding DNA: TGCGCCAGCAGCTTGGATGGGGACTATGGCCACACCTTC. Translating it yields CASSLDGDYGHTF. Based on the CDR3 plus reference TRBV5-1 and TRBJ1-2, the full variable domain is KAGVTQTPRYLIKTRGQQVTLSCSPISGHRSVSWYQQTPGQGLQFLFEYFSETQRNKGNFPGRFSGRQFSNSRSEMNVSTLELGDSALYLCASSLDGDYGHTFGSGTRLTVV.

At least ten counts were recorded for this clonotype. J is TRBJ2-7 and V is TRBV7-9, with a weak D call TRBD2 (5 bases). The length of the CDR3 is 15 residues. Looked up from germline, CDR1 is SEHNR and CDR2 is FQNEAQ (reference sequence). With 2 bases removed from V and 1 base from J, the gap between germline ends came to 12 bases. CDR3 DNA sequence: TGTGCCAGCAGCTTATATGTAGGAGGTTCCTACGAGCAGTACTTC. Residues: CASSLYVGGSYEQYF.

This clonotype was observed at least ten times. This CDR3 is CSVVIYRAGEQYF. Here the CDR3 DNA reads TGCAGCGTTGTGATCTACAGGGCGGGAGAGCAGTACTTC. The chain joins TRBV29-1 to TRBJ2-7, with D perhaps given as TRBD1 or TRBD2 (6 bases each). V dropped 4 bases and J dropped 7 bases, with 17 bases sitting between them. Germline V gives CDR1 SQVTM, CDR2 ANQGSEA. This CDR3 has 13 amino acids.

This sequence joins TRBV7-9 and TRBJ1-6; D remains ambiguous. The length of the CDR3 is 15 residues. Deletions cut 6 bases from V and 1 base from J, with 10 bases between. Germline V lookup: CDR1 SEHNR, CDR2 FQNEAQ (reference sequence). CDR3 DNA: TGTGCCAGCAGTCCGTCCAGGTCCTATAATTCACCCCTCCACTTT. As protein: CASSPSRSYNSPLHF. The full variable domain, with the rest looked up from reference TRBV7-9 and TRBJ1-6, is DTGVSQNPRHKITKRGQNVTFRCDPISEHNRLYWYRQTLGQGPEFLTYFQNEAQLEKSRLLSDRFSAERPKGSFSTLEIQRTEQGDSAMYLCASSPSRSYNSPLHFGNGTRLTVT.

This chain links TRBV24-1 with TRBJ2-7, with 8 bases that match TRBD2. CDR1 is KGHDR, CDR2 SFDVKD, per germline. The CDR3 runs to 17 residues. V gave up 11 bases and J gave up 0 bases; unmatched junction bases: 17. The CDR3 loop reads CASSLGPGGENSYEQYF. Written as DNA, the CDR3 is TGTGCCAGCAGCTTAGGGCCCGGGGGGGAGAACTCCTACGAGCAGTACTTC.

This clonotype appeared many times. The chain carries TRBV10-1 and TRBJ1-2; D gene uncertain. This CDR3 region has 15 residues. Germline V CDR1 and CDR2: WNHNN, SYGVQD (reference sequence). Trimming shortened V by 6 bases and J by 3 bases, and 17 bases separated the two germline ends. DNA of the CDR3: TGCGCCAGCAGGCCTCAATCTCCTATATACTATGGCTACACCTTC. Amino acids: CASRPQSPIYYGYTF.

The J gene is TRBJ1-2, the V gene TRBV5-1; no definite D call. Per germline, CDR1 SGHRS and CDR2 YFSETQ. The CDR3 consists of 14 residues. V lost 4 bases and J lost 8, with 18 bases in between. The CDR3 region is CASSHDTSKGGYTF. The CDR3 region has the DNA TGCGCCAGCAGCCATGATACCAGCAAGGGCGGCTACACCTTC.

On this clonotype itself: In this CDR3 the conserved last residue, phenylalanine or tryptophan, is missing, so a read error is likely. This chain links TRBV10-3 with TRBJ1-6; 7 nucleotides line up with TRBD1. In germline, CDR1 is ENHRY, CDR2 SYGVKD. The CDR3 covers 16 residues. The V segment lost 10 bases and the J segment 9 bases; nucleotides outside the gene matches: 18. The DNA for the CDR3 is TGTGCCAGCAGCCAGCGACCGACAGGGCGTAGTTCACCCCTCCACCTT. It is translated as CASSQRPTGRSSPLHL.

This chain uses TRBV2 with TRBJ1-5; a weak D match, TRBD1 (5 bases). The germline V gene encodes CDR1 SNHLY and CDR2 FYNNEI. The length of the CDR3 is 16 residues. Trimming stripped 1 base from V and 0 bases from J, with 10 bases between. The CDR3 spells CASSEGTPLSNQPQHF. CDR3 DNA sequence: TGTGCCAGCAGTGAAGGGACACCCCTTAGCAATCAGCCCCAGCATTTT.

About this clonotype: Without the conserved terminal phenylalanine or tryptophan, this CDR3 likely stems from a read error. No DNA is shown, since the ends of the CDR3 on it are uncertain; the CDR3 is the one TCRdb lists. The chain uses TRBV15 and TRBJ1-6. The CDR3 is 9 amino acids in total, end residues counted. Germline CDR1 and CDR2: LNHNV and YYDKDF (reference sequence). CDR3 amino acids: CATSRDPTS.

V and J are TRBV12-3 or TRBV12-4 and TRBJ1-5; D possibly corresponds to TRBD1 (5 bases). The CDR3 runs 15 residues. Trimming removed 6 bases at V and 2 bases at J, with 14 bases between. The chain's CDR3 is CASSMTLGGNQPQHF. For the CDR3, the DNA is TGTGCCAGCAGCATGACCCTAGGGGGCAATCAGCCCCAGCATTTT.

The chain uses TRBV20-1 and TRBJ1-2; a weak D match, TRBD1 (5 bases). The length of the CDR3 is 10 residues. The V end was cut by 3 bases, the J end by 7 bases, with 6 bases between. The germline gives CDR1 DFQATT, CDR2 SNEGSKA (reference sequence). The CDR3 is CSARGLGYTF. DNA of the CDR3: TGCAGTGCTAGGGGGCTTGGCTACACCTTC.

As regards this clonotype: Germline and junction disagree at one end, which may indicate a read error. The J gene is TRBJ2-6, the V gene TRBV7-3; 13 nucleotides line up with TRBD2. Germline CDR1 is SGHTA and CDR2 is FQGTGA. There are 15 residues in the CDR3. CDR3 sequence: CASSLTSGRANVLTF. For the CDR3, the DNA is TGTGCCAGCAGCCTCACTAGCGGGAGGGCTAACGTCCTGACTTTC.

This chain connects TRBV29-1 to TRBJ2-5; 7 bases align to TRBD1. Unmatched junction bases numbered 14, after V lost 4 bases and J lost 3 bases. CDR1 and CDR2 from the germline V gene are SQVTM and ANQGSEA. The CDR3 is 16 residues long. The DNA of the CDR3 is TGCAGCGTTGGGGGCGGTCGACAGGGTACGGAAGAGACCCAGTACTTC. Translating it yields CSVGGGRQGTEETQYF.

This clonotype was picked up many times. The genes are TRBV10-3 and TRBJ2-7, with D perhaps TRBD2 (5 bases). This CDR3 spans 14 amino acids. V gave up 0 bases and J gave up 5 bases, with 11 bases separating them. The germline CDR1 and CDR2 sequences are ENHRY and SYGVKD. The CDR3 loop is CAISESERSNEQYF. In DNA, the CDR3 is TGTGCCATCAGTGAGTCCGAGCGGTCGAACGAGCAGTACTTC.